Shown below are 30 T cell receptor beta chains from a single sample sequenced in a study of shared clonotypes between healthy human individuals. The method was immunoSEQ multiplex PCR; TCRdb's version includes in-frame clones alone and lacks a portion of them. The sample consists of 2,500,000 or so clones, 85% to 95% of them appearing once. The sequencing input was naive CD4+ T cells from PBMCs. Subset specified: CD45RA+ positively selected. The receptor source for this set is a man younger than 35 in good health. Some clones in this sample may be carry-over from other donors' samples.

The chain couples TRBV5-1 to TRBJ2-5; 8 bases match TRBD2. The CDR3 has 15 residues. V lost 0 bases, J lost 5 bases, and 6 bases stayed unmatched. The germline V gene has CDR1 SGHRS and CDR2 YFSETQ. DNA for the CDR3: TGCGCCAGCAGCTTGGCCGGGACTAGGCCCGAGACCCAGTACTTC. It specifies CASSLAGTRPETQYF.

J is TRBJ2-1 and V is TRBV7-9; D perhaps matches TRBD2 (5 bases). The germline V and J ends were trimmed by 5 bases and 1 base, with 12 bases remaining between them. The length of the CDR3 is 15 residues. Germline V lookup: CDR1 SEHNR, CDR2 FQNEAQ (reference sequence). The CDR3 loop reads CASSNPSRSYNEQFF. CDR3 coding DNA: TGTGCCAGCAGCAACCCTAGCAGATCCTACAATGAGCAGTTCTTC.

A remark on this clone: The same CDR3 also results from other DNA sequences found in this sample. This CDR3 reads CASSQDREDTQYF. CDR3 in DNA: TGCGCCAGCAGCCAAGATCGGGAGGATACGCAGTATTTT. This chain joins TRBV4-1 and TRBJ2-3, with a weak D call TRBD2 (6 bases). V was clipped by 0 bases and J by 6 bases, with 7 bases between them. Per germline, CDR1 MGHRA and CDR2 YSYEKL. The CDR3 runs 13 residues.

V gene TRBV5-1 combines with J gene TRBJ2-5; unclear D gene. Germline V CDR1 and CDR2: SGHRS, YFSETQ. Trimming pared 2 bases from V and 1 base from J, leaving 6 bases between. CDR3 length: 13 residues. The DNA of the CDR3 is TGCGCCAGCAGCTTCACGATCCAAGAGACCCAGTACTTC. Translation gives CASSFTIQETQYF.

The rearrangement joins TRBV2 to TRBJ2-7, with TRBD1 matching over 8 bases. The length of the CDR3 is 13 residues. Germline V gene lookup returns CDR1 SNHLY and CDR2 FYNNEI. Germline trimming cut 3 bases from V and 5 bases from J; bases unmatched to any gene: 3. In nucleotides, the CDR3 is TGTGCCAGCAGTGACGGGACAGGCGACGAGCAGTACTTC. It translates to CASSDGTGDEQYF.

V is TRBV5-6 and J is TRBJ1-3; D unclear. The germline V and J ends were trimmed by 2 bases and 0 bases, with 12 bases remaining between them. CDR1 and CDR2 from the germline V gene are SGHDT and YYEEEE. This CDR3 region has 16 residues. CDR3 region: CASSLGQRLSGNTIYF. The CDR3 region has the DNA TGTGCCAGCAGCTTAGGGCAGCGCCTCTCTGGAAACACCATATATTTT.

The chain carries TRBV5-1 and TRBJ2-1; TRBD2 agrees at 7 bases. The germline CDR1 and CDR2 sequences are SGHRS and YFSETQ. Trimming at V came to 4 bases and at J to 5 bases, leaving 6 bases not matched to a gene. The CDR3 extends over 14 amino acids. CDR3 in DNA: TGCGCCAGCAGCACGCTAGCGGACAACAATGAGCAGTTCTTC. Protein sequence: CASSTLADNNEQFF.

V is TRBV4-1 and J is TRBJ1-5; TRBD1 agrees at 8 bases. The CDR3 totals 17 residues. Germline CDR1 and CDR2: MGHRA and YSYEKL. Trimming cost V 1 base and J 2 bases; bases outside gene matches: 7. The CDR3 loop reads CASSQGLRGPRNQPQHF. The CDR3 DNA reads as TGCGCCAGCAGCCAAGGTCTCAGGGGGCCTCGCAATCAGCCCCAGCATTTT.

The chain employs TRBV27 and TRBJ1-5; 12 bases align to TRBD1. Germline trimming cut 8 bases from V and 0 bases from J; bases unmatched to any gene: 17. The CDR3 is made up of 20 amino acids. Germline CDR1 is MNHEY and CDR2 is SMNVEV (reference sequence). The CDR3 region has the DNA TGTGCCAGCTTTACCCCGGGACAGGGGGCGCCGGATTATAGCAATCAGCCCCAGCATTTT. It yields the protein CASFTPGQGAPDYSNQPQHF.

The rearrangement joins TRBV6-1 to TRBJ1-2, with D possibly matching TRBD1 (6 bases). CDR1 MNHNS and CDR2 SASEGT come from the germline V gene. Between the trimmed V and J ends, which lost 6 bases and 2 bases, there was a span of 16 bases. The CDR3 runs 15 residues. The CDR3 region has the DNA TGTGCCAGCAGCATTGTGGAGGGGGTCAACTATGGCTACACCTTC. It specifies CASSIVEGVNYGYTF.

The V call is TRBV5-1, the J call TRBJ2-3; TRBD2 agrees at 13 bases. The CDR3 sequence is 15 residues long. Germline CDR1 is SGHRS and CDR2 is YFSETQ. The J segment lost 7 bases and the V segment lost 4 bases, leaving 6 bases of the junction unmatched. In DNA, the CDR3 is TGCGCCAGCAGCCAACTAGCGGGAGGGCCAAATACGCAGTATTTT. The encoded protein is CASSQLAGGPNTQYF.

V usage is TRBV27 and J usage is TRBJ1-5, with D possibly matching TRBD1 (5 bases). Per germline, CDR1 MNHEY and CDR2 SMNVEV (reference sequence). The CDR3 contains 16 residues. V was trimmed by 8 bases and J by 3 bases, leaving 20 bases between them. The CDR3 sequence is CASGTQVRIDNQPQHF. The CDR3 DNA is TGTGCCAGCGGGACTCAGGTCCGGATTGACAATCAGCCCCAGCATTTT.

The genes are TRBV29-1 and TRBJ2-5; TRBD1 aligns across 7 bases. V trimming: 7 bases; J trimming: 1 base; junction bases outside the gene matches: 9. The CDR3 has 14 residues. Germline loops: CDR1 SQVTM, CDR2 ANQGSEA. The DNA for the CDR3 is TGCAGCGCCCAACGAGACAGGGTCCAAGAGACCCAGTACTTC. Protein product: CSAQRDRVQETQYF.

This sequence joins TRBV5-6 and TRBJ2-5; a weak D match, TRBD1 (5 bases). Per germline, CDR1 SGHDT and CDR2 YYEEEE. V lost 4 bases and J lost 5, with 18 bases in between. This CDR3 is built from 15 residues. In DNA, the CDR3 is TGTGCCAGCAGCCGCCCCGGCAGGGCCGTTGAGACCCAGTACTTC. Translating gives CASSRPGRAVETQYF.

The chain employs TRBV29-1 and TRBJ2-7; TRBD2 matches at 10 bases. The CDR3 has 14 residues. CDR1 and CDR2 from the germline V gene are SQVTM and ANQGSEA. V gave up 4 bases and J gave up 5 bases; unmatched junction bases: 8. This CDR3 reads CSVAGASGSNEQYF. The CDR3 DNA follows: TGCAGCGTTGCCGGGGCTAGCGGGAGCAACGAGCAGTACTTC.

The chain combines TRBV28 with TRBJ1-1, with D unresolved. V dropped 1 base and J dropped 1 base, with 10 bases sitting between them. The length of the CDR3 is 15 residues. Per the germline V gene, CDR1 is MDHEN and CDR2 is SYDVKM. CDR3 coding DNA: TGTGCCAGCAGTTTATATGGGTCGAGGAACACTGAAGCTTTCTTT. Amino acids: CASSLYGSRNTEAFF.

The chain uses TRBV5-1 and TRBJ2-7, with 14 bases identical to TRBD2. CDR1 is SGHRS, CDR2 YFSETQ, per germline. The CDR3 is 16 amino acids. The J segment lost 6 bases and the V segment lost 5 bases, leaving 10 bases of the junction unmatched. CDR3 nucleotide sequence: TGCGCCAGCAGAGGGCCCGGGACTAGCGGGAGAGCCGAGCAGTACTTC. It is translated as CASRGPGTSGRAEQYF.

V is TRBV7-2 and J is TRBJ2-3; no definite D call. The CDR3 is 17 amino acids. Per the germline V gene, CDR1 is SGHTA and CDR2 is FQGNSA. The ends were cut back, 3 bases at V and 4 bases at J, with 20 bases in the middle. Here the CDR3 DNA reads TGTGCCAGCAGCTTTCCCGGTGGGAATTTAGGCGCAGATACGCAGTATTTT. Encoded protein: CASSFPGGNLGADTQYF.

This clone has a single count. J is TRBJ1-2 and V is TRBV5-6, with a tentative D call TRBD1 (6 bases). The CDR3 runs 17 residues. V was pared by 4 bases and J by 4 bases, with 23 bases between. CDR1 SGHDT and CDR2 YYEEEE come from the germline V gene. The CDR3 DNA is TGTGCCAGCAGCCCATTTATTTCCGGGGGGCAGGTCTATGGCTACACCTTC. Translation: CASSPFISGGQVYGYTF.

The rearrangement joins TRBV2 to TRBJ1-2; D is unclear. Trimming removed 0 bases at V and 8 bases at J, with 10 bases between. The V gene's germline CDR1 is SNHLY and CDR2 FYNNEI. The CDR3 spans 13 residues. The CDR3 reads CASSEAVSGGYTF. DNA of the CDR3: TGTGCCAGCAGTGAAGCCGTTTCGGGAGGCTACACCTTC.

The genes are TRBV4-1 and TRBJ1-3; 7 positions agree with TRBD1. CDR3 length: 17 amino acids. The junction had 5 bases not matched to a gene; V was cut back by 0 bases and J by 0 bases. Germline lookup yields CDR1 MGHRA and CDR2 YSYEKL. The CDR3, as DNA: TGCGCCAGCAGCCAAGATGACAGGGCCTTCTCTGGAAACACCATATATTTT. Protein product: CASSQDDRAFSGNTIYF.

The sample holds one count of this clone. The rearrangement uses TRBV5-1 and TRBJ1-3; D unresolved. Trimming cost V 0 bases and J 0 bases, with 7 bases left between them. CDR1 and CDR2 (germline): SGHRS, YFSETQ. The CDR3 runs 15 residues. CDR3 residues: CASSLEPGSGNTIYF. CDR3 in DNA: TGCGCCAGCAGCTTGGAACCAGGCTCTGGAAACACCATATATTTT.

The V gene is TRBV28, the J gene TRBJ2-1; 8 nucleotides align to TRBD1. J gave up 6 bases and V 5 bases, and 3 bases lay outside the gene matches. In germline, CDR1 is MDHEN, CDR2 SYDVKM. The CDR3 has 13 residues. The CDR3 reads CASSITGGNEQFF. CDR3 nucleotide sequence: TGTGCCAGCAGTATAACAGGGGGCAATGAGCAGTTCTTC.

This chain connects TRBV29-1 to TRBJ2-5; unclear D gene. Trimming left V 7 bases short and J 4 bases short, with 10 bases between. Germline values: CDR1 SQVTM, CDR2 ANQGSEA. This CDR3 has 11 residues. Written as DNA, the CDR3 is TGCAGCGCATCCGAAGGAGAGACCCAGTACTTC. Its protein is CSASEGETQYF.

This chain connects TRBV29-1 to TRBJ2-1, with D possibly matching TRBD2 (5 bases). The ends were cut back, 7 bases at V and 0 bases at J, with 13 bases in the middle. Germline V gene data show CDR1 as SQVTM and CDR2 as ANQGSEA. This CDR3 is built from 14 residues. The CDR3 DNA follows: TGCAGCGCCGAGGCGGGCCTCTCCTACAATGAGCAGTTCTTC. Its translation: CSAEAGLSYNEQFF.

Here the CDR3 DNA reads TGTGCCAGCAGCCTAGGGACTAGCGGAGCCCTCGAGCAGTACTTC. Its protein product is CASSLGTSGALEQYF. The V gene is TRBV7-2, the J gene TRBJ2-7; 11 nucleotides align to TRBD2. There are 15 residues in the CDR3. V lost 5 bases, J lost 6 bases, and 9 bases stayed unmatched. Looked up from germline, CDR1 is SGHTA and CDR2 is FQGNSA.

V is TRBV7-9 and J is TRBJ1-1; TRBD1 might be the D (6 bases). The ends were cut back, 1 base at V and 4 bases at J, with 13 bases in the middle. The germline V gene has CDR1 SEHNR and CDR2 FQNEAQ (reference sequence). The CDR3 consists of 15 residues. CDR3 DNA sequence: TGTGCCAGCAGCTTAGTTCGGGGGCTAGGCACTGAAGCTTTCTTT. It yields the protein CASSLVRGLGTEAFF.

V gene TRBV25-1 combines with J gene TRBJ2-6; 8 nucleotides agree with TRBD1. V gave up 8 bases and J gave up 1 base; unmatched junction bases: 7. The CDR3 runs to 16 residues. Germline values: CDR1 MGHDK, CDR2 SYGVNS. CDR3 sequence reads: CASGGQGVSGANVLTF. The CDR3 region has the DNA TGTGCCAGCGGAGGACAGGGAGTTTCTGGGGCCAACGTCCTGACTTTC. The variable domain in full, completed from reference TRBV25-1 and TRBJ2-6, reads EADIYQTPRYLVIGTGKKITLECSQTMGHDKMYWYQQDPGMELHLIHYSYGVNSTEKGDLSSESTVSRIRTEHFPLTLESARPSHTSQYLCASGGQGVSGANVLTFGAGSRLTVL.

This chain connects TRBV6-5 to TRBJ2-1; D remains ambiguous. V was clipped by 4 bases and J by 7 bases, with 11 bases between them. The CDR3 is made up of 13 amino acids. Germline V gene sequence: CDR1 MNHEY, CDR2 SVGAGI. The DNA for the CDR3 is TGTGCCAGCAGTTTTGGGAAATTGAATGAGCAGTTCTTC. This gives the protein CASSFGKLNEQFF.

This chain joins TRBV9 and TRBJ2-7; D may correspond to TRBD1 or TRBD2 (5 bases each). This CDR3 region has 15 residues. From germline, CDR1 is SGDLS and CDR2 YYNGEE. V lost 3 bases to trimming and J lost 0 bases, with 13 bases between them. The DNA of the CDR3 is TGTGCCAGCAGCGGAGGGGACGGGGTCTCCTACGAGCAGTACTTC. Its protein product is CASSGGDGVSYEQYF.